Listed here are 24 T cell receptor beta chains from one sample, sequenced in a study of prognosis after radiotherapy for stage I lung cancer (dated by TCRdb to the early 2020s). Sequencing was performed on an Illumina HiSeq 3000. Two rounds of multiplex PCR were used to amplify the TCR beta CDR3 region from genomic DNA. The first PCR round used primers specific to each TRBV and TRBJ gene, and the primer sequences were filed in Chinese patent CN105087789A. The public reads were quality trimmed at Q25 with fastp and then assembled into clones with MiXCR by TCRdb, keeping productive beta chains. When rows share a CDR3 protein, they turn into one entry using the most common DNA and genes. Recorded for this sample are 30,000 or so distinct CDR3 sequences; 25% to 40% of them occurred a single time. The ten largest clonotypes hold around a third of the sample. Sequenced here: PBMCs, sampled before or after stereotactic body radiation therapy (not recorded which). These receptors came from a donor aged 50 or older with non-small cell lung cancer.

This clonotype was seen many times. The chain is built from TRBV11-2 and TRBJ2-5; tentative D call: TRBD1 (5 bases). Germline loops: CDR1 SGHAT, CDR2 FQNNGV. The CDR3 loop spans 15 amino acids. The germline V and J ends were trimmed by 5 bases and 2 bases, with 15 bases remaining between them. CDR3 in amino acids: CASSQTGYQQETQYF. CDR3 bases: TGTGCCAGCAGCCAAACAGGATACCAACAAGAGACCCAGTACTTC. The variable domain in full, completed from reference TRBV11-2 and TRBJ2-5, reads EAGVAQSPRYKIIEKRQSVAFWCNPISGHATLYWYQQILGQGPKLLIQFQNNGVVDDSQLPKDRFSAERLKGVDSTLKIQPAKLEDSAVYLCASSQTGYQQETQYFGPGTRLLVL.

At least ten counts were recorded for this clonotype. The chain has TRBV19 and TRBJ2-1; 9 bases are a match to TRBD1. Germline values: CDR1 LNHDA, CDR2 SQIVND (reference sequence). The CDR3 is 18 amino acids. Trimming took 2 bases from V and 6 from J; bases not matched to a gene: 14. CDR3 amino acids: CASSITPGGTGMGNEQFF. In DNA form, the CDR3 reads TGTGCCAGTAGTATAACCCCCGGGGGGACAGGGATGGGCAATGAGCAGTTCTTC.

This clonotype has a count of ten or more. The CDR3 DNA reads TGTGCCAGCAGTTTCGGCGGTACCCAAGAGACCCAGTACTTC. It is translated as CASSFGGTQETQYF. The chain is built from TRBV12-3 or TRBV12-4 and TRBJ2-5, with D unresolved. The germline V and J ends were trimmed by 3 bases and 1 base, with 9 bases remaining between them. The CDR3 is 14 amino acids.

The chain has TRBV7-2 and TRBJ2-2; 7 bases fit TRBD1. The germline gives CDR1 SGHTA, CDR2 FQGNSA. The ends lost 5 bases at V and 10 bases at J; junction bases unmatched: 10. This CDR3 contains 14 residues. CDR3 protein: CASSEGATSEELFF. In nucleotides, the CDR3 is TGTGCCAGCAGCGAGGGGGCCACTTCAGAGGAGCTGTTTTTT.

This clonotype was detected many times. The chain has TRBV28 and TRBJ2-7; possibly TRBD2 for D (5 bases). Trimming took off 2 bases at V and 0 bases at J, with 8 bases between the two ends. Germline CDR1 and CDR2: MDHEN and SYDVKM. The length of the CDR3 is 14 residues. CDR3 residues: CASSLPGFSYEQYF. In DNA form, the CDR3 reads TGTGCCAGCAGTTTACCGGGATTCTCCTACGAGCAGTACTTC.

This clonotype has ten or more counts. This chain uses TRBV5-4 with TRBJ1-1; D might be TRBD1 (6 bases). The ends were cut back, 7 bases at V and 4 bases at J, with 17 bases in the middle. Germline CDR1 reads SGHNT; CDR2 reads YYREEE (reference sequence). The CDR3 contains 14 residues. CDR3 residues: CASSLDRLGTEAFF. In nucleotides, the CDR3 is TGTGCCAGCTCCTTAGACAGGCTGGGCACTGAAGCTTTCTTT.

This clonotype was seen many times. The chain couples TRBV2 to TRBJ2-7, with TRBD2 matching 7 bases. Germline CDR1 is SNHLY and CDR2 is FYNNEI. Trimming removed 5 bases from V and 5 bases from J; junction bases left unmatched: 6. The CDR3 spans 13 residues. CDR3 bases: TGTGCCAGCAGTCCTGAGCGGGACCACGAGCAGTACTTC. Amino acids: CASSPERDHEQYF.

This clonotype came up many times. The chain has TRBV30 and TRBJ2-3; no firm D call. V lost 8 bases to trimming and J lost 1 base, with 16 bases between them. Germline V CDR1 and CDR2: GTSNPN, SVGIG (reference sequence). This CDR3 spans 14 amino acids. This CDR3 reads CALPGPAGTDTQYF. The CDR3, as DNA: TGTGCCCTGCCGGGTCCCGCGGGCACAGATACGCAGTATTTT.

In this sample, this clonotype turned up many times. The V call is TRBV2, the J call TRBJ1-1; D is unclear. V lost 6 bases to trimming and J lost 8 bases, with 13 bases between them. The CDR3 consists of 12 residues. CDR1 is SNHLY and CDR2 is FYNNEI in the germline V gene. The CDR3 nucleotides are TGTGCCAGCAGCGGCCAAGGGAAGGAAGCTTTCTTT. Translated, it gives CASSGQGKEAFF. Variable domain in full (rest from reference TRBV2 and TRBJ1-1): EPEVTQTPSHQVTQMGQEVILRCVPISNHLYFYWYRQILGQKVEFLVSFYNNEISEKSEIFDDQFSVERPDGSNFTLKIRSTKLEDSAMYFCASSGQGKEAFFGQGTRLTVV.

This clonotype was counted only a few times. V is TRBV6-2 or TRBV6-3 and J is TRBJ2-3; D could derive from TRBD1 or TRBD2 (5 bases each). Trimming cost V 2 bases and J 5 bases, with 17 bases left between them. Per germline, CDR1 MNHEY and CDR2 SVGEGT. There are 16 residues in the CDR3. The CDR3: CASSYRGGAARDTQYF. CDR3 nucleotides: TGTGCCAGCAGTTACCGTGGGGGAGCGGCGAGAGATACGCAGTATTTT.

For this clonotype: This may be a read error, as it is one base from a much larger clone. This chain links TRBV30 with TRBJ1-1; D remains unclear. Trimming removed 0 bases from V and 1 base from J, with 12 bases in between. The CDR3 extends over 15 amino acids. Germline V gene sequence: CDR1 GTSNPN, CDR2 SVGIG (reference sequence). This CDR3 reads CAWSVGWTANTEAFF. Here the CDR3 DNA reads TGTGCCTGGAGTGTGGGATGGACGGCGAACACTGAAGCTTTCTTT.

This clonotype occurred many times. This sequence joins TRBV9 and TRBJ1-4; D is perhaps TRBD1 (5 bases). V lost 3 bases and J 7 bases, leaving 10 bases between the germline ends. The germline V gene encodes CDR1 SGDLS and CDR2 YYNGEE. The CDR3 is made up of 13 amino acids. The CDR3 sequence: CASSARDGEKLFF. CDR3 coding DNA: TGTGCCAGCAGCGCCCGGGACGGTGAAAAACTGTTTTTT.

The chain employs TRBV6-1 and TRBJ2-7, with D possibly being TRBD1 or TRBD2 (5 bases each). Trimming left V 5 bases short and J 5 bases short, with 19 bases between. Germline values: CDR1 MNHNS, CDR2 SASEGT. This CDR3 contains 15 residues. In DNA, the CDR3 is TGTGCCAGCAGTCGGGGTGGATGGGGCGCTCACGAGCAGTACTTC. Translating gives CASSRGGWGAHEQYF.

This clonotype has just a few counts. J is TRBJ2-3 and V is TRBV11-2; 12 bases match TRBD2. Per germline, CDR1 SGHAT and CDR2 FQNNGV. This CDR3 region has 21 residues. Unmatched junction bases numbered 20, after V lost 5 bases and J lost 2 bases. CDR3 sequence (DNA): TGTGCCAGCAGCCAATTGAGGACTAGCGGGGTTGGGGATTCATACACAGATACGCAGTATTTT. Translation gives CASSQLRTSGVGDSYTDTQYF. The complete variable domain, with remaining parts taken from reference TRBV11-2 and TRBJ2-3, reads EAGVAQSPRYKIIEKRQSVAFWCNPISGHATLYWYQQILGQGPKLLIQFQNNGVVDDSQLPKDRFSAERLKGVDSTLKIQPAKLEDSAVYLCASSQLRTSGVGDSYTDTQYFGPGTRLTVL.

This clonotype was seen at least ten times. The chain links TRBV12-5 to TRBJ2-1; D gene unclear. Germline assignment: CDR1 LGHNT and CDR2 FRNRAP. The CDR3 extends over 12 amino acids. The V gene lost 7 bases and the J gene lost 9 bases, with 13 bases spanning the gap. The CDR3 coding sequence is TGTGCTAGTGTCTTTAACTTGGCTGAGCAGTTCTTC. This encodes CASVFNLAEQFF.

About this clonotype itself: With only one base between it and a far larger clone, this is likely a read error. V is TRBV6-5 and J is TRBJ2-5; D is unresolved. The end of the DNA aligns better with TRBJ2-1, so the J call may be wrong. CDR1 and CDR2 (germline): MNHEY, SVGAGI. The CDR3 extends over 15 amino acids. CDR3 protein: CASSYAYRKNNEQFF. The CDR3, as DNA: TGTGCCAGCAGTTACGCGTACAGAAAAAACAATGAGCAGTTCTTC.

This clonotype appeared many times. The CDR3 reads CASSLAGDGYEQYF. In DNA, the CDR3 is TGCGCCAGCAGCTTGGCCGGGGACGGTTACGAGCAGTACTTC. This chain links TRBV5-1 with TRBJ2-7; D may be TRBD1 or TRBD2 (5 bases each). Germline CDR1 and CDR2: SGHRS and YFSETQ. Between the trimmed V and J ends, which lost 0 bases and 4 bases, there was a span of 11 bases. The CDR3 has 14 residues.

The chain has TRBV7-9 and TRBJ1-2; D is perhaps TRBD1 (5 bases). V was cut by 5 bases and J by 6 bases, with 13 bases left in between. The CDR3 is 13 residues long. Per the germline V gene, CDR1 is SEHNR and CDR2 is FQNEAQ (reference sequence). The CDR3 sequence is CASSGWGSDGYTF. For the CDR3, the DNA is TGTGCCAGCAGCGGATGGGGGAGCGATGGCTACACCTTC.

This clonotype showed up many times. The CDR3 sequence: CASGLSAGMNTGELFF. The CDR3 DNA sequence: TGTGCTAGTGGTTTGTCGGCGGGGATGAACACCGGGGAGCTGTTTTTT. The rearrangement uses TRBV12-5 and TRBJ2-2; tentative D call: TRBD2 (6 bases). Deletions cut 2 bases from V and 1 base from J, with 11 bases between. Germline assignment: CDR1 LGHNT and CDR2 FRNRAP. This CDR3 contains 16 residues.

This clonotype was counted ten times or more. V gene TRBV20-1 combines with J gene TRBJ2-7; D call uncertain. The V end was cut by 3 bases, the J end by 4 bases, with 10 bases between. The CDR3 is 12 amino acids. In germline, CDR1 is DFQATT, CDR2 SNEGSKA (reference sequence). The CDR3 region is CSASPTMYEQYF. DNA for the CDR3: TGCAGTGCTAGTCCGACGATGTACGAGCAGTACTTC.

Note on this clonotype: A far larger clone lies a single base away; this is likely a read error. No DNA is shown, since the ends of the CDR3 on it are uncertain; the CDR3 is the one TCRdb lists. Here the CDR3 reads CASSVGPGAYEHYF. V gene TRBV12-3 or TRBV12-4 combines with J gene TRBJ2-7; the tabulated D call, TRBD1, remains unverified against the DNA. From its first to its last residue, the CDR3 has 14 amino acids.

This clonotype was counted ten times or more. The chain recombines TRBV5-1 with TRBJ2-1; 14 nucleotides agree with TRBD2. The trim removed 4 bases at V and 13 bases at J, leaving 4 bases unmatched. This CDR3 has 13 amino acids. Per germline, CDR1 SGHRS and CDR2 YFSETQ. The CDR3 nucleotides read TGCGCCAGCAGCGACGGGACTAGCGGGAGTCAGTTCTTC. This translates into CASSDGTSGSQFF.

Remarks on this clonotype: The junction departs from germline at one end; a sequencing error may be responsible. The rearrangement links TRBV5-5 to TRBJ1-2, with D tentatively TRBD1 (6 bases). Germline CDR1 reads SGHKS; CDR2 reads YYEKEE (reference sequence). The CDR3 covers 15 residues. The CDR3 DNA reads TGTGCCAACAGCTTGCCCCCCCGGACAGCCTATGGCTACACCTTC. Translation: CANSLPPRTAYGYTF.

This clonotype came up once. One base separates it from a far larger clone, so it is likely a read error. CDR3 nucleotide sequence: TGTGCCAGCAGTGACGGTCGGTCTGAAGCTTTCTTT. Its translation is CASSDGRSEAFF. This chain connects TRBV6-1 to TRBJ1-1; the D is unclear. The V and J ends lost 3 bases and 6 bases respectively, with 8 bases between them. This CDR3 is built from 12 residues. Germline V lookup: CDR1 MNHNS, CDR2 SASEGT.